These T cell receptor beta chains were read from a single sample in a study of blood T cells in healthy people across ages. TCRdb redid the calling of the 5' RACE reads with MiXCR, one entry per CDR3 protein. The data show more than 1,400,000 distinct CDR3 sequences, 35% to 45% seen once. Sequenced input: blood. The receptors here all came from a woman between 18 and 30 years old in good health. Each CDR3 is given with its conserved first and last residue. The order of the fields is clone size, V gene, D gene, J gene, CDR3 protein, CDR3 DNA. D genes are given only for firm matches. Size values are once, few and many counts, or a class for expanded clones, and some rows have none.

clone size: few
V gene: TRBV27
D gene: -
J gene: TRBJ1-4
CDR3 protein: CASSLLGASGEKLFF
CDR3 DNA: TGTGCCAGCAGTTTATTGGGGGCGTCCGGTGAAAAACTGTTTTTT

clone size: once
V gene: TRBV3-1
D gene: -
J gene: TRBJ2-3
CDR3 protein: CASGRNSPAQYF
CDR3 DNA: TGTGCCAGCGGCCGGAATTCCCCCGCGCAGTATTTT

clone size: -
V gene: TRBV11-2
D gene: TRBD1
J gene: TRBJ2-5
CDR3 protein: CASSLDDAGGSREQYF
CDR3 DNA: TGTGCCAGCAGCTTAGATGACGCAGGGGGCTCCAGGGAGCAGTACTTC

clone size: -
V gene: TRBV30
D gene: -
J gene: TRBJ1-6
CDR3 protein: CAWSPSNSPLHF
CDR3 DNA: TGTGCCTGGAGTCCCTCGAATTCACCCCTCCACTTT

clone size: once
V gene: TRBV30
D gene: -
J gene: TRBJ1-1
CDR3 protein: CAGRINTEAFF
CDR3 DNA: TGTGCCGGGAGGATTAACACTGAAGCTTTCTTT

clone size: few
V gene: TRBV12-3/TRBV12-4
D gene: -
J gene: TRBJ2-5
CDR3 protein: CASRSQVGETQYF
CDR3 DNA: TGTGCCAGCAGGTCACAGGTGGGAGAGACCCAGTACTTC

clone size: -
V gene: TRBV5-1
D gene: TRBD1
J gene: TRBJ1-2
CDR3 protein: CASSLAGTGYGGYTF
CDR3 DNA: TGCGCCAGCAGCCTGGCCGGGACAGGGTACGGCGGCTACACCTTC

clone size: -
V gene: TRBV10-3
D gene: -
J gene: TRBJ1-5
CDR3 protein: CAISEFREVSNQPQHF
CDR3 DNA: TGTGCCATCAGTGAGTTCAGGGAGGTGAGCAATCAGCCCCAGCATTTT

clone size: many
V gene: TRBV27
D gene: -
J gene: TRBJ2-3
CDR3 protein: CASSPGPPEYF
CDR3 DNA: TGTGCCAGCAGTCCCGGCCCCCCCGAGTATTTT

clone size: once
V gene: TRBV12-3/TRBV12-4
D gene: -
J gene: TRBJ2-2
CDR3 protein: CASSFVSVVAGELFF
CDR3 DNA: TGTGCCAGCAGTTTTGTATCCGTGGTCGCCGGGGAGCTGTTTTTT

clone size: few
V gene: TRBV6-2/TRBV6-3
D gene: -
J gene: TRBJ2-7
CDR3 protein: CASGPAKYEQYF
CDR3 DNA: TGTGCCAGCGGCCCCGCAAAGTACGAGCAGTACTTC

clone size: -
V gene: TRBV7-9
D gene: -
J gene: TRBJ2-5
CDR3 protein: CASSPGSKQETQYF
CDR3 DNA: TGTGCCAGCAGCCCCGGAAGTAAACAAGAGACCCAGTACTTC

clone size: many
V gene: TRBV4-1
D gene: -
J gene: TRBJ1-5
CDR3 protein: CASSQGGNQPQHF
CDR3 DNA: TGTGCCAGCAGCCAAGGGGGGAATCAGCCCCAGCATTTT

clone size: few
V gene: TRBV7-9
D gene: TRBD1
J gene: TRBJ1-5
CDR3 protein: CASSLVTGGGEQPQHF
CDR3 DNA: TGTGCCAGCAGCTTAGTAACAGGGGGCGGTGAGCAGCCCCAGCATTTT

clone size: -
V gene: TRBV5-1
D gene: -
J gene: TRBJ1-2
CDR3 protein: CASSSGQTGYGYTF
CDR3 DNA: TGCGCCAGCAGCTCTGGACAGACGGGGTATGGCTACACCTTC

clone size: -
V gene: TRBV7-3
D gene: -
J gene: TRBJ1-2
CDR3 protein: CASSLNGDNYGYTF
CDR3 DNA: TGTGCCAGCAGCTTAAACGGGGACAACTATGGCTACACCTTC

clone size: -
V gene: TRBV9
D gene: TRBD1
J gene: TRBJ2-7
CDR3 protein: CASSPWDSSSYEQYF
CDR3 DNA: TGTGCCAGCAGCCCCTGGGACAGCAGCTCCTACGAGCAGTACTTC

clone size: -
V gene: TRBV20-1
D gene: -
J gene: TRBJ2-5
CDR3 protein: CSARDPLGFGETQYF
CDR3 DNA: TGCAGTGCTAGAGATCCTTTGGGGTTTGGGGAGACCCAGTACTTC

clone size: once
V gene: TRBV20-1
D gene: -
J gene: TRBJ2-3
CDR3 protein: CSGRVGTDTQYF
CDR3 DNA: TGCAGTGGCAGGGTCGGGACAGATACGCAGTATTTT

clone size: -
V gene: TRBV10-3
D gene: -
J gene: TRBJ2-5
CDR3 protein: CAISEKDRSGETQYF
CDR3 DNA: TGTGCCATCAGTGAGAAGGACAGAAGTGGGGAGACCCAGTACTTC

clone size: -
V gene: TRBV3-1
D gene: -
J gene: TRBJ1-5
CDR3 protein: CASSQADRAGAIQHF
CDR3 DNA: TGTGCCAGCAGCCAAGCAGACAGAGCCGGGGCAATCCAGCATTTT

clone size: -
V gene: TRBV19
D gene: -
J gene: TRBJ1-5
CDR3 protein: CASSSAGVNNQPQHF
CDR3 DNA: TGTGCCAGTAGTAGCGCGGGGGTCAACAATCAGCCCCAGCATTTT

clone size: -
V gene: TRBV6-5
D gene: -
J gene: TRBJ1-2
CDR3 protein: CASSYSEGRDNYGYTF
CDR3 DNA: TGTGCCAGCAGTTACTCAGAGGGCAGGGATAACTATGGCTACACCTTC

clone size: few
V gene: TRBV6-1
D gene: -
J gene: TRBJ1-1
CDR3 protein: CASSELARNTEAFF
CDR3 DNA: TGTGCCAGCAGTGAACTCGCGCGGAACACTGAAGCTTTCTTT

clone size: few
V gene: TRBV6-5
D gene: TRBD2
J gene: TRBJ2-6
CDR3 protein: CASSYFLGGGSGANVLTF
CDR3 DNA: TGTGCCAGCAGTTACTTTTTAGGCGGGGGCTCTGGGGCCAACGTCCTGACTTTC

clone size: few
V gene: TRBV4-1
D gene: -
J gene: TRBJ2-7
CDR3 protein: CASSQGTNYEQYF
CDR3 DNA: TGCGCCAGCAGCCAAGGGACCAACTACGAGCAGTACTTC

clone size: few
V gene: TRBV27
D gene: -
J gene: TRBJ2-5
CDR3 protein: CASTRGGEQYF
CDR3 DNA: TGTGCCAGCACCCGAGGGGGGGAGCAGTACTTC

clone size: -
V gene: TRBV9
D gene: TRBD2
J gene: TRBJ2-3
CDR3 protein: CASSPSGSVTDTQYF
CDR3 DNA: TGTGCCAGCAGCCCCAGCGGGAGTGTAACAGATACGCAGTATTTT

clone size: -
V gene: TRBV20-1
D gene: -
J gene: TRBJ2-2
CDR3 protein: CSARFFSLANTGELFF
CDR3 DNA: TGCAGTGCTAGATTTTTCAGCCTAGCGAACACCGGGGAGCTGTTTTTT

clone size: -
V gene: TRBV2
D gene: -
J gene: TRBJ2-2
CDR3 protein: CASSRFTHNTGELFF
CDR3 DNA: TGTGCCAGCAGTAGGTTCACCCACAACACCGGGGAGCTGTTTTTT

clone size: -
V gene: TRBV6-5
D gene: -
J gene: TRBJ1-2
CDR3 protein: CASRLQGSTNYGYTF
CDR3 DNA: TGTGCCAGCAGACTCCAGGGATCGACTAACTATGGCTACACCTTC

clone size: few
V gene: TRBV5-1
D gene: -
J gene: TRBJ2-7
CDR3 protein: CASSLGLGRVTRQYF
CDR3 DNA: TGCGCCAGCAGCTTGGGTTTGGGCAGGGTTACGCGGCAGTACTTC

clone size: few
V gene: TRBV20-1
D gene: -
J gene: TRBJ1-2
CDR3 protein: CSARLAPNYGYTF
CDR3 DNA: TGCAGTGCTAGACTAGCACCTAACTATGGCTACACCTTC

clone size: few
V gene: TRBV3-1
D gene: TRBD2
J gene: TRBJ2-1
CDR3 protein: CASSQGTSGAEFF
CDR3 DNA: TGTGCCAGCAGCCAGGGGACTAGCGGGGCGGAGTTCTTC

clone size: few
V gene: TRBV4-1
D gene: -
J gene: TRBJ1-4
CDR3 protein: CASSHTQGWEEKLFF
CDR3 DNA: TGCGCCAGCAGCCATACCCAGGGGTGGGAAGAAAAACTGTTTTTT

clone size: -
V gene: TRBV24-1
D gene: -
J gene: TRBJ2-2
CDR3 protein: CATSPPEWNTGELFF
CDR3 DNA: TGTGCCACCAGCCCCCCCGAGTGGAACACCGGGGAGCTGTTTTTT